The 11 T cell receptor beta chains in this list originate from one sample, sequenced in a study of blood T cell repertoires in COVID-19. Generated by immunoSEQ multiplex PCR, the TCRdb table keeps only in-frame clones and is missing some. The top ten clones hold around 10% of a sample with about 64,000 clones, more than 75% of them seen once. Sequencing used PBMCs or T cells enriched from blood (not recorded which). The receptor source for this set is a woman aged 40 to 49 who had recovered from COVID-19.

V is TRBV7-9 and J is TRBJ2-1, with D possibly matching TRBD1 (7 bases). Germline V gene data show CDR1 as SEHNR and CDR2 as FQNEAQ (reference sequence). V was pared by 5 bases and J by 7 bases, with 18 bases between. CDR3 size: 15 residues. The DNA of the CDR3 is TGTGCCAGCAGCCACCCAGGGGGGTCTATGAATGAGCAGTTCTTC. It specifies CASSHPGGSMNEQFF.

This chain links TRBV7-9 with TRBJ1-1, with 7 positions matching TRBD1. The germline gives CDR1 SEHNR, CDR2 FQNEAQ (reference sequence). The CDR3 loop spans 13 amino acids. V gave up 6 bases and J gave up 6 bases; unmatched junction bases: 7. The CDR3 nucleotides read TGTGCCAGCAGTCGAGACAGGGCCCCTGAAGCTTTCTTT. Translating it yields CASSRDRAPEAFF.

This clone showed up just once. The chain recombines TRBV6-2 or TRBV6-3 with TRBJ1-2; D is perhaps TRBD1 (5 bases). V lost 2 bases, J lost 4 bases, and 11 bases lay in between. CDR1 and CDR2 from the germline V gene are MNHEY and SVGEGT. The CDR3 consists of 14 residues. CDR3 DNA sequence: TGTGCCAGCAGTTACGACGGGGGGGGCTATGGCTACACCTTC. It translates to CASSYDGGGYGYTF.

The V and J genes are TRBV5-1 and TRBJ2-1, with 13 bases aligning to TRBD2. The CDR3 has 18 residues. Trimming took 3 bases from V and 5 from J; bases not matched to a gene: 11. In germline, CDR1 is SGHRS, CDR2 YFSETQ. The CDR3 nucleotides read TGCGCCAGCAGCTCGACTAGCGGGGGGCGCACCAGGCACAATGAGCAGTTCTTC. Translation gives CASSSTSGGRTRHNEQFF.

The V gene is TRBV7-9, the J gene TRBJ1-1; 10 positions agree with TRBD1. This CDR3 spans 15 amino acids. V dropped 5 bases and J dropped 3; count of bases not matched to a gene: 6. Germline V lookup: CDR1 SEHNR, CDR2 FQNEAQ (reference sequence). This CDR3 reads CASSLEGQGHTEAFF. The CDR3 DNA sequence: TGTGCCAGCAGCCTAGAGGGACAGGGGCACACTGAAGCTTTCTTT.

A single count supports this clone. This CDR3 is CASSRLLAGVPGELFF. Written as DNA, the CDR3 is TGCGCCAGCAGCCGCTTACTAGCGGGGGTGCCCGGGGAGCTGTTTTTT. The chain links TRBV4-1 to TRBJ2-2; 11 nucleotides match TRBD2. Germline V lookup: CDR1 MGHRA, CDR2 YSYEKL. J gave up 6 bases and V 4 bases, and 7 bases lay outside the gene matches. The CDR3 consists of 16 residues.

The V gene is TRBV4-2, the J gene TRBJ2-3; 7 nucleotides match TRBD2. Losses at the gene ends were 0 bases for V and 6 bases for J; bases not matched to a gene: 9. Germline-derived CDR1 and CDR2 are LGHNA and YNFKEQ. The CDR3 has 16 amino acids. As DNA, the CDR3 is TGTGCCAGCAGCCAAGAGAAGCGGGGCGCCTCCGATACGCAGTATTTT. It translates to CASSQEKRGASDTQYF.

This chain's CDR3 is CATSRSILTSGINTGELFF. In nucleotides, the CDR3 is TGTGCCACCAGCAGATCGATCTTGACTAGCGGGATAAACACCGGGGAGCTGTTTTTT. The chain combines TRBV15 with TRBJ2-2; 11 bases match TRBD2. CDR1 is LNHNV, CDR2 YYDKDF, per germline (reference sequence). The CDR3 runs 19 residues. The trim removed 2 bases at V and 2 bases at J, leaving 10 bases unmatched.

The sample holds one count of this clone. V is TRBV5-5 and J is TRBJ2-1; the D gene is possibly TRBD2 (7 bases). Germline V gene sequence: CDR1 SGHKS, CDR2 YYEKEE (reference sequence). This CDR3 is built from 14 residues. The ends were cut back, 4 bases at V and 13 bases at J, with 21 bases in the middle. The CDR3 sequence: CASSLSGGPSPQFF. Written as DNA, the CDR3 is TGTGCCAGCAGCCTTTCGGGGGGCCCATCCCCCCAGTTCTTC. The complete variable domain, with remaining parts taken from reference TRBV5-5 and TRBJ2-1, reads DAGVTQSPTHLIKTRGQQVTLRCSPISGHKSVSWYQQVLGQGPQFIFQYYEKEERGRGNFPDRFSARQFPNYSSELNVNALLLGDSALYLCASSLSGGPSPQFFGPGTRLTVL.

This sequence joins TRBV29-1 and TRBJ2-1; 7 bases are shared with TRBD1. The germline V gene has CDR1 SQVTM and CDR2 ANQGSEA. V shed 4 bases, J shed 7 bases, and the junction held 10 bases outside the gene matches. This CDR3 is 14 amino acids long. This CDR3 is CSVGIGRGWNEQFF. CDR3 DNA: TGCAGCGTTGGGATAGGCAGGGGGTGGAATGAGCAGTTCTTC.

The rearrangement uses TRBV9 and TRBJ2-5; D unresolved. The CDR3 consists of 14 residues. Germline-derived CDR1 and CDR2 are SGDLS and YYNGEE. Trimming left V 0 bases short and J 2 bases short, with 8 bases between. Written as DNA, the CDR3 is TGTGCCAGCAGCGTAGCGGGTGGACAAGAGACCCAGTACTTC. It is translated as CASSVAGGQETQYF.